The 26 T cell receptor beta chains reported below all come from one sample, sequenced in a study of T cells in women clearing cervical HPV infection. Data came from immunoSEQ multiplex PCR; TCRdb stores just in-frame clones and leaves some out. This sample contains over 15,000 clones. Specimen: blood buffy coat. The source of these receptors is a woman aged 18-70 years with a cervical HPV16 infection that either progressed to CIN3+ or cleared (not recorded which).

As concerns this clone: The CDR3 is cut off 3 residues early in the read; its end comes from the germline J gene. The chain uses TRBV5-1 and TRBJ2-1, with D perhaps TRBD2 (5 bases). Trimming shortened V by 4 bases and J by 9 bases, and 17 bases separated the two germline ends. The CDR3 totals 14 residues. Germline loops: CDR1 SGHRS, CDR2 YFSETQ. CDR3: CASSPAGTLLEQFF. The DNA read from the CDR3 is TGCGCCAGCAGCCCGGCGGGTACCCTCCTTGAG.

Remarks on this clone: The read ends 3 residues early relative to the CDR3; the germline J gene fills the gap. The chain joins TRBV20-1 to TRBJ2-1; unclear D gene. V lost 5 bases and J lost 6, with 17 bases in between. Germline V gene lookup returns CDR1 DFQATT and CDR2 SNEGSKA (reference sequence). The CDR3 has 14 residues. The chain's CDR3 is CSADETSPGNEQFF. The sequenced CDR3 bases are TGCAGTGCTGACGAAACCTCACCAGGCAATGAG.

About this clone itself: The CDR3 extends 3 residues past the end of the read, so its final part is completed from the germline J gene. The rearrangement joins TRBV13 to TRBJ1-2; 7 nucleotides align to TRBD1. The germline CDR1 and CDR2 sequences are PRHDT and FYEKMQ (reference sequence). The CDR3 runs to 13 residues. Incomplete CDR3 DNA: TGTGCCAGCAGCTTACCCACAGGGGAAGGC. This codes for CASSLPTGEG. The whole CDR3 region reads CASSLPTGEGYTF.

A remark on this clone: The read is 3 residues too short to cover the CDR3 end, so that end is filled in from the germline J gene. The chain carries TRBV24-1 and TRBJ2-2, with D perhaps TRBD2 (5 bases). In germline, CDR1 is KGHDR, CDR2 SFDVKD. The CDR3 has 14 amino acids. The V end lost 8 bases, the J end lost 0 bases, and 9 bases lay between the germline ends. Partial CDR3 DNA: TGTGCCACCAAAGAGGGCGCGAACACCGGGGAG. Translating gives CATKEGANTGE. The whole CDR3 region reads CATKEGANTGELFF.

Regarding this clone: The sequence runs out 3 residues before the end of the CDR3; the remainder is reconstructed from the germline J gene. This chain joins TRBV5-1 and TRBJ2-1; 7 nucleotides match TRBD1. The CDR3 spans 16 residues. Per the germline V gene, CDR1 is SGHRS and CDR2 is YFSETQ. With 3 bases clipped from V and 2 bases from J, the junction kept 8 bases outside the gene matches. The covered CDR3 bases are TGCGCCAGCAGCTCAGGGACAGAAAGGACCTACAATGAG. It codes for CASSSGTERTYNE. The entire CDR3 sequence reads CASSSGTERTYNEQFF.

With respect to this clone: The read finishes 3 residues shy of the CDR3 end, and the germline J gene is used to complete it. The chain links TRBV30 to TRBJ1-2; D uncertain. CDR3 length equals 13 residues. Germline V gene lookup returns CDR1 GTSNPN and CDR2 SVGIG (reference sequence). Incomplete CDR3 DNA: TGTGCCTGGACGGTCCGGAGCAGGTTAGGC. Its translation: CAWTVRSRLG. In full, the CDR3 is CAWTVRSRLGYTF. Based on the CDR3 plus reference TRBV30 and TRBJ1-2, the full variable domain is SQTIHQWPATLVQPVGSPLSLECTVEGTSNPNLYWYRQAAGRGLQLLFYSVGIGQISSEVPQNLSASRPQDRQFILSSKKLLLSDSGFYLCAWTVRSRLGYTFGSGTRLTVV.

A remark on this clone: The read finishes 3 residues shy of the CDR3 end, and the germline J gene is used to complete it. The gene calls are TRBV7-9 and TRBJ1-6; tentatively, D is TRBD1 (5 bases). This CDR3 region has 15 residues. Germline V CDR1 and CDR2: SEHNR, FQNEAQ (reference sequence). Deletions cut 2 bases from V and 5 bases from J, with 10 bases between. CDR3 protein: CASSLLGQDNSPLHF. The DNA read from the CDR3 is TGTGCCAGCAGCTTACTGGGGCAGGATAATTCACCC. The variable domain in full, with the rest retrieved from reference TRBV7-9 and TRBJ1-6, is DTGVSQNPRHKITKRGQNVTFRCDPISEHNRLYWYRQTLGQGPEFLTYFQNEAQLEKSRLLSDRFSAERPKGSFSTLEIQRTEQGDSAMYLCASSLLGQDNSPLHFGNGTRLTVT.

Regarding this clone: Read coverage stops 3 residues before the CDR3 terminus; the germline J gene supplies the remainder. V and J are TRBV10-3 and TRBJ2-5, with 7 bases lining up with TRBD1. Trimming took 6 bases from V and 0 from J; bases not matched to a gene: 7. CDR1 and CDR2 from the germline V gene are ENHRY and SYGVKD. The CDR3 has 15 residues. The CDR3 protein is CAISRVQGYQETQYF. The CDR3 DNA, read in part, is TGTGCCATCAGCAGAGTACAGGGGTACCAAGAGACC.

Of note for this clone: The CDR3 is cut off 3 residues early in the read; its end comes from the germline J gene. The V and J genes are TRBV5-1 and TRBJ1-1; D is possibly TRBD1 (5 bases). CDR3 length: 16 amino acids. Deletions cut 4 bases from V and 0 bases from J, with 16 bases between. Germline CDR1 SGHRS, CDR2 YFSETQ. The CDR3 DNA, read in part, is TGCGCCAGCAGCCCCGGGCCCCGGGGGGTGAACACTGAA. This translates into CASSPGPRGVNTE. The whole CDR3 protein is CASSPGPRGVNTEAFF.

Of note for this clone: Sequencing ends 3 residues short of the CDR3 end; the germline J gene provides the rest. This chain links TRBV19 with TRBJ2-3, with D possibly TRBD1 on 6 matching bases. Germline V gene data show CDR1 as LNHDA and CDR2 as SQIVND (reference sequence). This CDR3 is 15 amino acids long. CDR3 DNA, as far as it was read: TGTGCCAGTCGTGGGACACACACACTATCTGAGACG. This codes for CASRGTHTLSET. In full, the CDR3 reads CASRGTHTLSETQYF. Together with reference TRBV19 and TRBJ2-3, the CDR3 gives the full variable domain: DGGITQSPKYLFRKEGQNVTLSCEQNLNHDAMYWYRQDPGQGLRLIYYSQIVNDFQKGDIAEGYSVSREKKESFPLTVTSAQKNPTAFYLCASRGTHTLSETQYFGPGTRLTVL.

Note on this clone: The CDR3 goes on 3 residues after the read ends, and that part is filled in from the germline J gene. The chain uses TRBV20-1 and TRBJ1-5; 9 nucleotides line up with TRBD1. Germline V gene sequence: CDR1 DFQATT, CDR2 SNEGSKA (reference sequence). With 3 bases clipped from V and 2 bases from J, the junction kept 11 bases outside the gene matches. The CDR3 spans 17 residues. CDR3 protein: CSASDRGSVLGNQPQHF. The sequenced part of the CDR3 DNA is TGCAGTGCTAGTGACAGGGGGTCGGTCCTGGGCAATCAGCCC.

As to this clone: The CDR3 goes on 3 residues after the read ends, and that part is filled in from the germline J gene. V and J are TRBV11-2 and TRBJ2-1; 9 nucleotides align to TRBD2. This CDR3 has 13 amino acids. Trimming removed 7 bases from V and 9 bases from J; junction bases left unmatched: 7. The germline V gene has CDR1 SGHAT and CDR2 FQNNGV. The CDR3 bases that were read are TGTGCCAGCAAAGCGGGGGGAGGGGCTGAG. Its protein is CASKAGGGAE. The complete CDR3 sequence is CASKAGGGAEQFF.

On this clone: The CDR3 end is not reached by the read, which stops 3 residues before it; the germline J gene fills it in. The V call is TRBV19, the J call TRBJ2-4; 9 bases fit TRBD1. Germline-derived CDR1 and CDR2 are LNHDA and SQIVND (reference sequence). The V gene end was trimmed by 4 bases and the J gene end by 1 base; junction bases not matched to a gene: 8. CDR3 size: 17 residues. CDR3 in amino acids: CASSNYRGRGAKNIQYF. The CDR3 bases that were read are TGTGCCAGTAGTAATTACAGGGGGCGCGGGGCCAAAAACATT.

Remarks on this clone: The read stops 3 residues short of the end of the CDR3; the missing end is completed from the germline J gene. The chain couples TRBV19 to TRBJ2-2; 8 bases match TRBD1. This CDR3 has 16 residues. CDR1 and CDR2 (germline): LNHDA, SQIVND (reference sequence). CDR3 DNA (partial): TGTGCCAGTAGTTGGGGACAGGCCTCTGGGGCCAACGTG. Protein product: CASSWGQASGANV. The CDR3 in its entirety is CASSWGQASGANVLFF.

CDR3 DNA (partial): TGTGCCAGCAGTGGGAGGACCAGGGAGAGATTTGGC. Residues: CASSGRTRERFG. The full CDR3 protein reads CASSGRTRERFGYTF. The gene calls are TRBV6-1 and TRBJ1-2, with a weak D call TRBD1 (5 bases). The read terminates 3 residues ahead of where the CDR3 ends, so the germline J gene completes it. The V and J ends lost 4 bases and 7 bases respectively, with 19 bases between them. CDR3 length equals 15 residues. Germline CDR1 reads MNHNS; CDR2 reads SASEGT.

In the case of this clone: Read coverage stops 3 residues before the CDR3 terminus; the germline J gene supplies the remainder. The chain links TRBV30 to TRBJ2-7; TRBD1 matches at 9 bases. J was trimmed by 2 bases and V by 4 bases; bases with no gene match: 6. Per germline, CDR1 GTSNPN and CDR2 SVGIG (reference sequence). The CDR3 is 14 amino acids. The CDR3 spells CAWTRDRAAYEQYF. CDR3 bases read: TGTGCCTGGACTAGGGACAGGGCGGCCTACGAG.

This chain's CDR3 is CSANTPLAGGRISTDTQYF. The DNA read from the CDR3 is TGCAGTGCCAACACACCTTTAGCGGGGGGGCGAATTAGCACAGATACG. V gene TRBV20-1 combines with J gene TRBJ2-3; 11 bases line up with TRBD2. Read coverage stops 3 residues before the CDR3 terminus; the germline J gene supplies the remainder. V shed 6 bases, J shed 0 bases, and the junction held 17 bases outside the gene matches. From germline, CDR1 is DFQATT and CDR2 SNEGSKA (reference sequence). The CDR3 totals 19 residues.

Remarks on this clone: From the germline J gene comes the end of the CDR3, since the read stops 3 residues before it. The chain links TRBV30 to TRBJ2-7; 7 nucleotides line up with TRBD1. This CDR3 comprises 14 residues. The germline CDR1 and CDR2 sequences are GTSNPN and SVGIG (reference sequence). V lost 4 bases, J lost 2 bases, and 8 bases stayed unmatched. CDR3 sequence reads: CAWITTGRPYEQYF. The sequenced part of the CDR3 DNA is TGTGCCTGGATAACGACAGGGAGACCCTACGAG.

The CDR3 sequence: CAWSPPTSFQETQYF. The sequenced CDR3 bases are TGTGCCTGGAGTCCGCCCACTAGCTTCCAAGAGACC. V gene TRBV30 combines with J gene TRBJ2-5; perhaps TRBD2 as D (6 bases). The read ends 3 residues shy of where the CDR3 ends; the end is completed using the germline J gene. The CDR3 runs to 15 residues. Trimming left V 2 bases short and J 1 base short, with 14 bases between. Germline V CDR1 and CDR2: GTSNPN, SVGIG (reference sequence). The variable domain in full, completed from reference TRBV30 and TRBJ2-5, reads SQTIHQWPATLVQPVGSPLSLECTVEGTSNPNLYWYRQAAGRGLQLLFYSVGIGQISSEVPQNLSASRPQDRQFILSSKKLLLSDSGFYLCAWSPPTSFQETQYFGPGTRLLVL.

Regarding this clone: The read finishes 3 residues shy of the CDR3 end, and the germline J gene is used to complete it. The chain carries TRBV18 and TRBJ1-5; TRBD1 matches 10 bases. CDR1 and CDR2 from the germline V gene are KGHSH and LQKENI. The CDR3 length is 17 residues. Trimming took 3 bases from V and 6 from J; bases not matched to a gene: 11. Incomplete CDR3 DNA: TGTGCCAGCTCACCCTCGTTTGGGACAGGGGTTACTCAGCCC. This sequence encodes CASSPSFGTGVTQP. The entire CDR3 is CASSPSFGTGVTQPQHF.

On this clone: The read terminates 3 residues before the CDR3 end, so the remaining end is supplied by the germline J gene. This chain links TRBV30 with TRBJ1-1; the D is unclear. Germline-derived CDR1 and CDR2 are GTSNPN and SVGIG (reference sequence). This CDR3 is 16 amino acids long. CDR3: CAWRASVEDPWSVAFF. The DNA read from the CDR3 is TGTGCCTGGAGGGCTAGCGTGGAGGACCCCTGGTCGGTA.

With respect to this clone: Sequencing ends 3 residues short of the CDR3 end; the germline J gene provides the rest. The genes are TRBV20-1 and TRBJ2-2; weak D call: TRBD1 (5 bases). The CDR3 is 16 residues long. The germline gives CDR1 DFQATT, CDR2 SNEGSKA (reference sequence). The CDR3: CSARDMFVSGANVLFF. The part of the CDR3 DNA that was read is TGCAGTGCTAGAGATATGTTCGTCTCTGGGGCCAACGTG.

Regarding this clone: The CDR3 end is not reached by the read, which stops 3 residues before it; the germline J gene fills it in. The V and J genes are TRBV19 and TRBJ1-5; D is uncertain. CDR1 LNHDA and CDR2 SQIVND come from the germline V gene (reference sequence). The V end was cut by 7 bases, the J end by 5 bases, with 12 bases between. The CDR3 has 13 amino acids. The part of the CDR3 DNA that was read is TGTGCCAGTACTTCAGGTATTTATCAGCCC. As protein: CASTSGIYQP. The CDR3 in full is CASTSGIYQPQHF.

Concerning this clone itself: Sequencing ends 3 residues short of the CDR3 end; the germline J gene provides the rest. This chain connects TRBV23-1 to TRBJ2-7; D gene unclear. TRBV23-1 is filed as an ORF, its function uncertain. This CDR3 comprises 16 residues. V was cut by 2 bases and J by 3 bases, with 17 bases left in between. CDR3 DNA (partial): TGCGCCAGCAGTCAACCCCGCCCAGTGCCGTTCTACGAG. This translates into CASSQPRPVPFYE. In full, the CDR3 reads CASSQPRPVPFYEQYF.

Points on this clone: The CDR3 end is not reached by the read, which stops 3 residues before it; the germline J gene fills it in. V gene TRBV16 combines with J gene TRBJ1-1; D call uncertain. Germline CDR1 is KGHSY and CDR2 is FQNENV. V lost 0 bases and J 4 bases, leaving 12 bases between the germline ends. The CDR3 length is 15 residues. The part of the CDR3 DNA that was read is TGTGCCAGCAGCCAATCCACAAACGAGGGCACTGAA. Amino acid sequence: CASSQSTNEGTE. The CDR3, in full, reads CASSQSTNEGTEAFF.

In regard to this clone: The read halts 3 residues ahead of the CDR3 end, with the missing end drawn from the germline J gene. The chain has TRBV19 and TRBJ1-2; D remains ambiguous. Germline V CDR1 and CDR2: LNHDA, SQIVND (reference sequence). This CDR3 has 14 amino acids. Trimming took off 8 bases at V and 4 bases at J, with 17 bases between the two ends. The CDR3 DNA, read in part, is TGTGCCAGTGATCCTGGGCAGAACGCCTATGGC. It codes for CASDPGQNAYG. The full CDR3 sequence reads CASDPGQNAYGYTF.